The clone carrying this T cell receptor beta chain appeared a few times. Its antigen is currently unknown. The sample originates from a study of T cell responses to AZD1222 COVID-19 vaccine. Study findings and constraints: Most donors were white British and more were female, and clonal diversity was possibly underestimated. Regions left unmutated in variants are reportedly the target of nearly half of spike-specific TCRs. With dominance at 160-218 and 743-854, vaccine-associated CD4 TCRs spanned spike. The number of AZD1222 recipients seropositive at baseline was only five or six.

CDR3 length: 14 amino acids. Germline-derived CDR1 and CDR2 are GTSNPN and SVGIG (reference sequence). Trimming removed 0 bases at V and 2 bases at J, with 8 bases between. TCRdb's table, derived via immunoSEQ multiplex PCR, lists solely in-frame clones and lacks some. The sample has around 100,000 clones, around 87% seen once; the top ten hold 4% to 5%. The TCR comes from an adult in good health. The sample here was peripheral blood, taken on day 0 of MenACWY control vaccination. The V gene is TRBV30, the J gene TRBJ1-5; D is unclear. In DNA form, the CDR3 reads TGTGCCTGGAGTGTGGGCCAGCGCAATCAGCCCCAGCATTTT. This gives the protein CAWSVGQRNQPQHF.